This entry lists 26 T cell receptor beta chains sequenced from one sample in a study of technical replicates of blood from a handful of donors. The repertoire was sequenced with immunoSEQ multiplex PCR; TCRdb's copy has only in-frame clones and lacks some. The table includes roughly 71,000 clones, more than 90% detected once. Material for sequencing was T cells isolated from PBMCs. The receptors shown here come from a human donor in good health.

V and J are TRBV2 and TRBJ2-7, with TRBD1 matching over 8 bases. V gave up 6 bases and J gave up 4 bases; unmatched junction bases: 5. Germline V gives CDR1 SNHLY, CDR2 FYNNEI. The CDR3 length is 13 residues. In DNA form, the CDR3 reads TGTGCCAGCAGGGACAGGGTAGGGTACGAGCAGTACTTC. Amino acid sequence: CASRDRVGYEQYF. The full variable domain, in which reference TRBV2 and TRBJ2-7 provide the parts outside the CDR3, is EPEVTQTPSHQVTQMGQEVILRCVPISNHLYFYWYRQILGQKVEFLVSFYNNEISEKSEIFDDQFSVERPDGSNFTLKIRSTKLEDSAMYFCASRDRVGYEQYFGPGTRLTVT.

The chain recombines TRBV9 with TRBJ2-5, with 8 bases that match TRBD2. The trim removed 3 bases at V and 4 bases at J, leaving 11 bases unmatched. The germline V gene encodes CDR1 SGDLS and CDR2 YYNGEE. The CDR3 consists of 16 residues. The CDR3 sequence: CASSAVSGRVGETQYF. DNA of the CDR3: TGTGCCAGCAGCGCAGTCAGCGGGAGAGTCGGAGAGACCCAGTACTTC.

This chain uses TRBV4-1 with TRBJ2-5, with 8 positions matching TRBD2. The V gene's germline CDR1 is MGHRA and CDR2 YSYEKL. The CDR3 runs to 17 residues. The J segment lost 5 bases and the V segment lost 2 bases, leaving 13 bases of the junction unmatched. CDR3 protein: CASSQYPERELQETQYF. DNA for the CDR3: TGCGCCAGCAGCCAATACCCAGAGCGGGAGCTACAGGAGACCCAGTACTTC.

The chain recombines TRBV6-5 with TRBJ2-2, with TRBD2 matching over 10 bases. With V trimmed by 7 bases and J by 7 bases, 9 bases remained unmatched. The CDR3 consists of 15 residues. The germline gives CDR1 MNHEY, CDR2 SVGAGI. This CDR3 reads CASKRAGGDGGELFF. In nucleotides, the CDR3 is TGTGCCAGCAAAAGAGCGGGAGGGGATGGCGGGGAGCTGTTTTTT.

This clone was detected only once. The rearrangement uses TRBV5-1 and TRBJ2-7; 8 nucleotides agree with TRBD1. The CDR3 totals 12 residues. The junction had 4 bases not matched to a gene; V was cut back by 5 bases and J by 6 bases. CDR1 is SGHRS, CDR2 YFSETQ, per germline. CDR3 sequence: CASSRTGGEQYF. The CDR3 bases are TGCGCCAGCAGTCGCACAGGGGGCGAGCAGTACTTC.

This chain joins TRBV6-5 and TRBJ1-5; 10 bases are a match to TRBD1. V dropped 6 bases and J dropped 7; count of bases not matched to a gene: 6. This CDR3 comprises 14 residues. In germline, CDR1 is MNHEY, CDR2 SVGAGI. The CDR3 coding sequence is TGTGCCAGCAGCCAGACAGGGGGCAGGCAGCCCCAGCATTTT. This translates into CASSQTGGRQPQHF.

This clone was detected once. The rearrangement joins TRBV15 to TRBJ1-2, with 8 nucleotides matching TRBD1. Germline V gives CDR1 LNHNV, CDR2 YYDKDF (reference sequence). The CDR3 consists of 16 residues. The ends lost 0 bases at V and 8 bases at J; junction bases unmatched: 11. This chain's CDR3 is CATSRDRRTGIGGYTF. Here the CDR3 DNA reads TGTGCCACCAGCAGAGATCGCAGGACAGGGATCGGGGGCTACACCTTC. The full variable domain, rest sourced from reference TRBV15 and TRBJ1-2, is DAMVIQNPRYQVTQFGKPVTLSCSQTLNHNVMYWYQQKSSQAPKLLFHYYDKDFNNEADTPDNFQSRRPNTSFCFLDIRSPGLGDTAMYLCATSRDRRTGIGGYTFGSGTRLTVV.

V and J are TRBV11-3 and TRBJ2-3; TRBD1 aligns across 7 bases. This CDR3 spans 16 amino acids. CDR1 SGHNT and CDR2 YENEEA come from the germline V gene. V shed 4 bases and J 2 bases; nucleotides not matched to a gene: 9. CDR3 sequence: CASSSRQGSITDTQYF. CDR3 DNA: TGTGCCAGCAGCTCGAGACAGGGCAGCATCACAGATACGCAGTATTTT.

The V call is TRBV7-9, the J call TRBJ2-7; TRBD1 matches at 7 bases. Trimming cost V 1 base and J 0 bases; bases outside gene matches: 3. The germline V gene has CDR1 SEHNR and CDR2 FQNEAQ (reference sequence). CDR3 length: 15 residues. CDR3 residues: CASSLETGASYEQYF. CDR3 nucleotides: TGTGCCAGCAGCTTAGAAACAGGGGCCTCCTACGAGCAGTACTTC.

The CDR3 region is CASSEAGKTGGYTF. The CDR3 coding sequence is TGTGCCAGCAGTGAAGCAGGGAAAACAGGCGGCTACACCTTC. The chain couples TRBV6-1 to TRBJ1-2, with D tentatively TRBD1 (5 bases). The germline V and J ends were trimmed by 0 bases and 8 bases, with 13 bases remaining between them. The CDR3 is 14 residues long. Looked up from germline, CDR1 is MNHNS and CDR2 is SASEGT.

The rearrangement links TRBV2 to TRBJ1-3, with 7 bases identical to TRBD1. The CDR3 is 16 residues long. V shed 9 bases and J 4 bases; nucleotides not matched to a gene: 15. The V gene's germline CDR1 is SNHLY and CDR2 FYNNEI. CDR3 amino acids: CASNSDRGLGGNTIYF. Written as DNA, the CDR3 is TGTGCCAGTAACTCTGATAGGGGGCTCGGAGGAAACACCATATATTTT.

The V gene is TRBV11-2, the J gene TRBJ2-7, with TRBD1 matching 11 bases. CDR1 and CDR2 from the germline V gene are SGHAT and FQNNGV. J lost 1 base, V lost 4 bases, and 6 bases had no gene match. The CDR3 contains 16 residues. The CDR3 protein is CASSSPDRGRSYEQYF. Written as DNA, the CDR3 is TGTGCCAGCAGCTCCCCGGACAGGGGGCGATCCTACGAGCAGTACTTC.

The chain uses TRBV13 and TRBJ2-1; 7 bases agree with TRBD2. The CDR3 has 13 residues. V gave up 5 bases and J gave up 9 bases; unmatched junction bases: 7. Germline-derived CDR1 and CDR2 are PRHDT and FYEKMQ (reference sequence). The CDR3 DNA reads TGTGCCAGCAGCGGGGAGACTAGCTCTGAGCAGTTCTTC. Its translation is CASSGETSSEQFF.

The chain uses TRBV6-4 and TRBJ2-3, with D hard to call. V gave up 4 bases and J gave up 3 bases, with 11 bases separating them. From germline, CDR1 is MRHNA and CDR2 SNTAGT. CDR3 length: 14 amino acids. CDR3 loop: CASSVSSFTDTQYF. The DNA for the CDR3 is TGTGCCAGCAGTGTGAGCTCCTTTACAGATACGCAGTATTTT.

This clone was observed a single time. Here the CDR3 DNA reads TGTGCCAGCAGTTTGACTAGCGTATACAATGAGCAGTTCTTC. It encodes CASSLTSVYNEQFF. V and J are TRBV27 and TRBJ2-1, with 8 nucleotides matching TRBD2. V lost 3 bases, J lost 4 bases, and 2 bases stayed unmatched. This CDR3 is 14 amino acids long. Germline assignment: CDR1 MNHEY and CDR2 SMNVEV (reference sequence).

V is TRBV6-6 and J is TRBJ1-5, with TRBD1 matching 7 bases. The V gene end was trimmed by 6 bases and the J gene end by 3 bases; junction bases not matched to a gene: 5. The CDR3 is 14 residues long. The germline CDR1 and CDR2 sequences are MNHNY and SVGAGI (reference sequence). This CDR3 reads CASSRDRDNQPQHF. In nucleotides, the CDR3 is TGTGCCAGCAGCCGAGACAGGGACAATCAGCCCCAGCATTTT.

The CDR3 region has the DNA TGTGCCAGCAGCGAAACGGGGGTCAGGGGGACTGAAGCTTTCTTT. Protein: CASSETGVRGTEAFF. The gene calls are TRBV9 and TRBJ1-1; 7 positions match TRBD1. Germline V gene data show CDR1 as SGDLS and CDR2 as YYNGEE. Trimming cost V 3 bases and J 5 bases; bases outside gene matches: 10. The CDR3 loop spans 15 amino acids.

The chain carries TRBV9 and TRBJ1-5; 9 bases are a match to TRBD1. V lost 1 base, J lost 6 bases, and 5 bases stayed unmatched. This CDR3 contains 15 residues. The germline gives CDR1 SGDLS, CDR2 YYNGEE. The CDR3 is CASSVTGGAGQPQHF. Here the CDR3 DNA reads TGTGCCAGCAGCGTAACAGGGGGCGCAGGTCAGCCCCAGCATTTT.

The CDR3 reads CASSSIQREVHYEQYF. DNA of the CDR3: TGTGCCAGCAGTTCAATCCAGCGGGAAGTTCACTACGAGCAGTACTTC. The chain combines TRBV27 with TRBJ2-7, with TRBD2 matching over 7 bases. Germline trimming cut 4 bases from V and 3 bases from J; bases unmatched to any gene: 12. CDR1 and CDR2 (germline): MNHEY, SMNVEV (reference sequence). The length of the CDR3 is 16 residues.

The chain uses TRBV7-3 and TRBJ2-5, with 13 bases matching TRBD2. With V trimmed by 4 bases and J by 4 bases, 6 bases remained unmatched. This CDR3 contains 16 residues. Germline CDR1 SGHTA, CDR2 FQGTGA. CDR3 sequence (DNA): TGTGCCAGCAGCTCAGGACTAGCGGGAGACGTAGAGACCCAGTACTTC. Translation: CASSSGLAGDVETQYF.

This rearrangement joins TRBV10-3 to TRBJ2-7; D is ambiguous. Trimming cost V 2 bases and J 2 bases, with 16 bases left between them. Germline-derived CDR1 and CDR2 are ENHRY and SYGVKD. The CDR3 consists of 16 residues. This CDR3 reads CAISEIGARGPYEQYF. The DNA for the CDR3 is TGTGCCATCAGTGAGATCGGAGCCAGAGGCCCCTACGAGCAGTACTTC.

V and J are TRBV19 and TRBJ2-1; 11 bases align to TRBD2. The trim removed 6 bases at V and 11 bases at J, leaving 12 bases unmatched. This CDR3 spans 15 amino acids. Per the germline V gene, CDR1 is LNHDA and CDR2 is SQIVND (reference sequence). Here the CDR3 DNA reads TGTGCCAGTAGCAGAACGACTAGCGGGACTAATCAGCAGTTCTTC. It specifies CASSRTTSGTNQQFF.

The V and J genes are TRBV30 and TRBJ2-1, with TRBD2 matching 9 bases. CDR1 and CDR2 (germline): GTSNPN, SVGIG (reference sequence). V dropped 2 bases and J dropped 4; count of bases not matched to a gene: 3. The CDR3 extends over 14 amino acids. Here the CDR3 DNA reads TGTGCCTGGAGTCGGCGGGAGGGGTACAATGAGCAGTTCTTC. Protein: CAWSRREGYNEQFF.

The CDR3 protein is CASSLEGQGAGGYTF. CDR3 nucleotides: TGCGCCAGCAGCTTGGAGGGACAGGGGGCCGGTGGCTACACCTTC. V usage is TRBV5-1 and J usage is TRBJ1-2; 12 bases agree with TRBD1. V shed 0 bases, J shed 7 bases, and the junction held 4 bases outside the gene matches. Germline CDR1 and CDR2: SGHRS and YFSETQ. The CDR3 runs to 15 residues.

The V gene is TRBV12-5, the J gene TRBJ1-5, with 9 bases aligning to TRBD1. The CDR3 extends over 15 amino acids. Trimming removed 2 bases from V and 6 bases from J; junction bases left unmatched: 5. CDR1 and CDR2 from the germline V gene are LGHNT and FRNRAP. The CDR3 reads CASGLRDRAGQPQHF. The DNA for the CDR3 is TGTGCTAGTGGTTTGCGGGACAGGGCCGGTCAGCCCCAGCATTTT.

V and J are TRBV11-2 and TRBJ1-1; D is ambiguous. Germline CDR1 is SGHAT and CDR2 is FQNNGV. Trimming removed 3 bases from V and 7 bases from J, with 12 bases in between. The CDR3 is made up of 13 amino acids. CDR3 sequence: CASSLAAFIEAFF. CDR3 bases: TGTGCCAGCAGCTTGGCCGCCTTCATTGAAGCTTTCTTT.